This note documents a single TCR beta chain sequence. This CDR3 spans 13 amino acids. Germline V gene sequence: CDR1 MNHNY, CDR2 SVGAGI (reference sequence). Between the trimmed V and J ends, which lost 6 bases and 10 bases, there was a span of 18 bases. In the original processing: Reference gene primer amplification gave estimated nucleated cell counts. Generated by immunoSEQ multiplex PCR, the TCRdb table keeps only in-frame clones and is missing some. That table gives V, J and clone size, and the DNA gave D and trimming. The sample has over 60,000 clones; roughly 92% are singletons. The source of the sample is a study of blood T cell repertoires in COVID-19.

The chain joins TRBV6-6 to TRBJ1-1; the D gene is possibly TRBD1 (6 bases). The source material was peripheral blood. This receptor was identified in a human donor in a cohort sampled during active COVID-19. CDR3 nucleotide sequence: TGTGCCAGCAGCAAGAGACAGGCGCTGGGAGCTTTCTTT. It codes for CASSKRQALGAFF.